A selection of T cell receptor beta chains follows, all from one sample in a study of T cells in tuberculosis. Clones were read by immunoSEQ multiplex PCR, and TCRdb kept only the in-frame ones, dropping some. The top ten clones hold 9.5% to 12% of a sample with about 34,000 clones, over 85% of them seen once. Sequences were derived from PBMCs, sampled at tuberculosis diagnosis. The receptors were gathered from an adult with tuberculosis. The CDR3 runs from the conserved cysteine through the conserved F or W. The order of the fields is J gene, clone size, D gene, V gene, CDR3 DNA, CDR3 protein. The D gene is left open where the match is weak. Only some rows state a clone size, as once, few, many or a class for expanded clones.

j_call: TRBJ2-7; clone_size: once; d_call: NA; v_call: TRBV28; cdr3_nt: TGTGCCAGCAGCCCCCCCGGGATCTCTGTGGCCTACGAGCAGTACTTC; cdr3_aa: CASSPPGISVAYEQYF
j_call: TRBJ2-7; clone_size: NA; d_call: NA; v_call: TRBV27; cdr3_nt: TGTGCCAGCAGTCGGAGCCGGGGAAACTCCTACGAGCAGTACTTC; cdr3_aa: CASSRSRGNSYEQYF
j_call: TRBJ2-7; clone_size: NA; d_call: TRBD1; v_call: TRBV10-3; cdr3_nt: TGTGCCATCAGTGAGTCGACAGGGGCCTCCTACGAGCAGTACTTC; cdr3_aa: CAISESTGASYEQYF
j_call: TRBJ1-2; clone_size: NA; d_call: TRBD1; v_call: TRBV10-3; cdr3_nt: TGTGCCATCAGTGAGTCGTGGACAGGGTCTAACTATGGCTACACCTTC; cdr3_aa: CAISESWTGSNYGYTF
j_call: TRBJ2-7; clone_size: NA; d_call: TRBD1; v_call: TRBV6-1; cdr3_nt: TGTGCCAGCAGTGAAGGACAGGGGTCCTCCTACGAGCAGTACTTC; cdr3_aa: CASSEGQGSSYEQYF
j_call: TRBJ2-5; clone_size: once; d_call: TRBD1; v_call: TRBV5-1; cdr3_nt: TGCGCCAGCAGCCCAGGACAGGGCAACGGGGAGACCCAGTACTTC; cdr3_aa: CASSPGQGNGETQYF
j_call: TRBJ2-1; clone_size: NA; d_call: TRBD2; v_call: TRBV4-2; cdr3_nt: TGTGCCAGCAGCAGGAGCGGGGACAATGAGCAGTTCTTC; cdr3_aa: CASSRSGDNEQFF
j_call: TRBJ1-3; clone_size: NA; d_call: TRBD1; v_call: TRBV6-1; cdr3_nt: TGTGCCAGCCAGGACAGGGCGAACTCTGGAAACACCATATATTTT; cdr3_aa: CASQDRANSGNTIYF
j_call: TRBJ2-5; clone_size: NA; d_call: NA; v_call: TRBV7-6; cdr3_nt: TGTGCCAGCAGCTTCGTTCCCCAAGAGACCCAGTACTTC; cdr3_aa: CASSFVPQETQYF
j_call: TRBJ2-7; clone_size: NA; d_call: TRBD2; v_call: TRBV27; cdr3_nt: TGTGCCAGCAGTCCAAGGGGACAGGGACTAGCGGACGAGCAGTACTTC; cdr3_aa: CASSPRGQGLADEQYF
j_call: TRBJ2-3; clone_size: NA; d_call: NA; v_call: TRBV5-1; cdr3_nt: TGCGCCAGCAGTATGGGGGGAGGTCAGCCAGATACGCAGTATTTT; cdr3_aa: CASSMGGGQPDTQYF
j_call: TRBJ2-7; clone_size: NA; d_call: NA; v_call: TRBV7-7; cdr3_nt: TGTGCTAGCAGCTTGCAGGAAGACGACGAGCAGTACTTC; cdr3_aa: CASSLQEDDEQYF
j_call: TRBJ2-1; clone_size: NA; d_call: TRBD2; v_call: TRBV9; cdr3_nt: TGTGCCAGCAGCGTCGGGCTAGCGGCCAACAATGAGCAGTTCTTC; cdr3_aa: CASSVGLAANNEQFF
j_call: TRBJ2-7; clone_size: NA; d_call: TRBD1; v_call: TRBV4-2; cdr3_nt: TGTGCCAGCAGCCAAGATGCGACAGGGGGCTACGAGCAGTACTTC; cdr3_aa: CASSQDATGGYEQYF
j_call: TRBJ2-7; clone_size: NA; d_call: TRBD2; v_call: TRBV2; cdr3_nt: TGTGCCAGCAGCCACACTAGCGGCCCGCCCTACGAGCAGTACTTC; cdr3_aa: CASSHTSGPPYEQYF
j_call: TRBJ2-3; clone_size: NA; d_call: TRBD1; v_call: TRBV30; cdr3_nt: TGTGCCTGGAGTGTGGGGGACAGCTTATACACAGATACGCAGTATTTT; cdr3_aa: CAWSVGDSLYTDTQYF
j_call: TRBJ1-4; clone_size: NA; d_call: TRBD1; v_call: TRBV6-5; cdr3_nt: TGTGCCAGCAGTTTATGGACAGGGAATGAAAAACTGTTTTTT; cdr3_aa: CASSLWTGNEKLFF
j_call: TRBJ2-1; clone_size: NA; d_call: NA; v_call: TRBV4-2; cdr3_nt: TGTGCCAGCAGCCAAGATTGGGGGGTATACTCCTACAATGAGCAGTTCTTC; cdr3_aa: CASSQDWGVYSYNEQFF
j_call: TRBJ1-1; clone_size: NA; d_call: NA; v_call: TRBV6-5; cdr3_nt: TGTGCCAGCAGTTCGTCTGGAGAGAACACTGAAGCTTTCTTT; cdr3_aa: CASSSSGENTEAFF
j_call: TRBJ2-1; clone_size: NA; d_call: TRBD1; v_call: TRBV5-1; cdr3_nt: TGCGCCAGCAGCTCCGGGACAGGGGACAATGAGCAGTTCTTC; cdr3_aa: CASSSGTGDNEQFF
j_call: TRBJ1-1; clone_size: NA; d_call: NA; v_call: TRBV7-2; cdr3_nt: TGTGCCAGCAGCGCGAAGACAGGGAACACTGAAGCTTTCTTT; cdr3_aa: CASSAKTGNTEAFF
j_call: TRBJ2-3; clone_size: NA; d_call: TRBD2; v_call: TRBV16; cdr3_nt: TGTGCCAGCAGCCAACTAGCGGGATTCGCAGATACGCAGTATTTT; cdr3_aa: CASSQLAGFADTQYF
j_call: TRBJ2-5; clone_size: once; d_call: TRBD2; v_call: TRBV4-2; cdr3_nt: TGTGCCAGCAGCCAAGTTCGGGGGGGCCAAGAGACCCAGTACTTC; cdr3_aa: CASSQVRGGQETQYF
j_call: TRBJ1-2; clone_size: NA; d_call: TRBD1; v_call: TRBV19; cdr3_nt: TGTGCCAGTAGTGGTTACCGGACAGGGGGCTATGGCTACACCTTC; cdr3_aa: CASSGYRTGGYGYTF
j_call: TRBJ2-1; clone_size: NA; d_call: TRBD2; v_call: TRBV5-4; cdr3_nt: TGTGCCAGCAGCCCTGGACTAGCGGGAGGCAATGAGCAGTTCTTC; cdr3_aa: CASSPGLAGGNEQFF
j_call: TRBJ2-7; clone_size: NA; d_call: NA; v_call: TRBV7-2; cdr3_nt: TGTGCCAGCAGCTTATATCGGGACACCTACGAGCAGTACTTC; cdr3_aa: CASSLYRDTYEQYF
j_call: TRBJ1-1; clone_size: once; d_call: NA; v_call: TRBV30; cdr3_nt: TGTGCCTGTTCCAGAGCGCAGAACACTGAAGCTTTCTTT; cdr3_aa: CACSRAQNTEAFF
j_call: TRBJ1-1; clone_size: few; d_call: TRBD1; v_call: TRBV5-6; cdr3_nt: TGTGCCAGCAGCTACGGGACAGACACTGAAGCTTTCTTT; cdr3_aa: CASSYGTDTEAFF
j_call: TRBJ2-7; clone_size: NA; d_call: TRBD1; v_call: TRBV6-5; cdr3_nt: TGTGCCAGCAGTTACAGTTGGGACAGGGGAGGGAACGAGCAGTACTTC; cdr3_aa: CASSYSWDRGGNEQYF
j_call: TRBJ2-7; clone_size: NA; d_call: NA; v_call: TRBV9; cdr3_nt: TGTGCCAGCAGCGTAGTAGGAGGAGGGCAGCAGTACTTC; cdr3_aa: CASSVVGGGQQYF
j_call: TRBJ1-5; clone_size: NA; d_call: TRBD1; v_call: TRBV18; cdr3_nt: TGTGCCAGCTCACCAACAACAGGGGGCGATCAGCCCCAGCATTTT; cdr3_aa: CASSPTTGGDQPQHF
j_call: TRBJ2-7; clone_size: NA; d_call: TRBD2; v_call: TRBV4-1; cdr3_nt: TGCGCCAGCAGCCAAGCCGGCCCGGGGGGGGCATACGAGCAGTACTTC; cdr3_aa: CASSQAGPGGAYEQYF
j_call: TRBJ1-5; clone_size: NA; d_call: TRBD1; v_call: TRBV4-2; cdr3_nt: TGTGCCAGCAGCCCCCGGACAGGGGATCAGCCCCAGCATTTT; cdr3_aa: CASSPRTGDQPQHF
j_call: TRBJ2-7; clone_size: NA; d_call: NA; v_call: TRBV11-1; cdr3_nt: TGTGCCAGCAGCTTCGGGGGGACAGGACTCTACGAGCAGTACTTC; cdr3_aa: CASSFGGTGLYEQYF
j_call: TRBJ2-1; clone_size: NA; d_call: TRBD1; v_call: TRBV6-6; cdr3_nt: TGTGCCAGCGGCTTGACAGGGGAGTACAATGAGCAGTTCTTC; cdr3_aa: CASGLTGEYNEQFF
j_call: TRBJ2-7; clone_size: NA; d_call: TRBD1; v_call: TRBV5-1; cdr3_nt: TGCGCCAGCTTCGGGACAGATACCTACGAGCAGTACTTC; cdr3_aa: CASFGTDTYEQYF
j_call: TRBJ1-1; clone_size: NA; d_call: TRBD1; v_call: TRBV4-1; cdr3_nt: TGCGCCAGCAGTTTGGGACAGGGAGGGCAAGGTTCAGCTTTCTTT; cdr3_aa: CASSLGQGGQGSAFF
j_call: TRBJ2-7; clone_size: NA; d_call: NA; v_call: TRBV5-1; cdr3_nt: TGCGCCAGCAGCCCAGGACAAAGTACCTCCTACGAGCAGTACTTC; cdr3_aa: CASSPGQSTSYEQYF
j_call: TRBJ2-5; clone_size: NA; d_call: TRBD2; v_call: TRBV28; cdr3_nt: TGTGCCACGGGGGGCCTGGGACTAGCGCAAGAGACCCAGTACTTC; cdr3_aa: CATGGLGLAQETQYF
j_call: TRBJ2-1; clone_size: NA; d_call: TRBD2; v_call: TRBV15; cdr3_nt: TGTGCCACCAGCAGAAGGACTAGCGGGGGGCGCGATGAGCAGTTCTTC; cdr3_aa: CATSRRTSGGRDEQFF
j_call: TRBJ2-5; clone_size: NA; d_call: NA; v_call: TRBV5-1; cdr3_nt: TGCGCCAGCAGCCCCGGACAGCTCCAAGAGACCCAGTACTTC; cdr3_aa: CASSPGQLQETQYF
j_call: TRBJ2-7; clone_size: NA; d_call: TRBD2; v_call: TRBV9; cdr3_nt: TGTGCCAGCAGCGCGGGTACCCTAGCGGGTCCCTCCTACGAGCAGTACTTC; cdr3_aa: CASSAGTLAGPSYEQYF
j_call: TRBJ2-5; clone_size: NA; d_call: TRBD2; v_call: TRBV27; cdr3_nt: TGTGCCAGCAGTTTATCTCGCGGGAGGGCGGAGACCCAGTACTTC; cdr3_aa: CASSLSRGRAETQYF
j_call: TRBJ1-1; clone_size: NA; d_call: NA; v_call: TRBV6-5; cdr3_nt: TGTGCCAGCGCGGCAGAGAGATACACTGAAGCTTTCTTT; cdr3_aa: CASAAERYTEAFF
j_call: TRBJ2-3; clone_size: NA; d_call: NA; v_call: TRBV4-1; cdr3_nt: TGCGCCAGCAGCCAAGTCTCGGAGGGATCAGATACGCAGTATTTT; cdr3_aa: CASSQVSEGSDTQYF
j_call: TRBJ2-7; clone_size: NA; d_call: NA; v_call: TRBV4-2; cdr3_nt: TGTGCCAGCAGCCAAGAGCCGGGAGATCTTGGAGAGCAGTACTTC; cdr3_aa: CASSQEPGDLGEQYF
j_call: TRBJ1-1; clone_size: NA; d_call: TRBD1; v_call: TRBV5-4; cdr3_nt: TGTGCCAGCAGCTTGGAGGGGGACAGCATGAACACTGAAGCTTTCTTT; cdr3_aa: CASSLEGDSMNTEAFF
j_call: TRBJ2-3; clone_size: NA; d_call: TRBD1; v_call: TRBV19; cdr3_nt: TGTGCCAGTAAGTCGAACAGGGGTGCAGATACGCAGTATTTT; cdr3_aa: CASKSNRGADTQYF
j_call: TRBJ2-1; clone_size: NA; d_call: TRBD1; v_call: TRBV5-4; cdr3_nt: TGTGCCAGCGGCCTACGGGACAGGGGGCAGTACAATGAGCAGTTCTTC; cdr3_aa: CASGLRDRGQYNEQFF
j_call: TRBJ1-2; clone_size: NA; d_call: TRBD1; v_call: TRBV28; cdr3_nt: TGTGCCAGCAGTTTAGGACAGGGAGACTATGGCTACACCTTC; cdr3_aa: CASSLGQGDYGYTF
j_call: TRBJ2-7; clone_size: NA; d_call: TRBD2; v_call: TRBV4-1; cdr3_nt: TGCGCCAGCAGCCAAGCTCATCTCAGAGCGGGAGGTTGGTACGAGCAGTACTTC; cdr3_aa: CASSQAHLRAGGWYEQYF
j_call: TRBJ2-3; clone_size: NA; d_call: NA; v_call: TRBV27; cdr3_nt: TGTGCCAGCAGTTTATTTGGGGGGTCGCATACGCAGTATTTT; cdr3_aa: CASSLFGGSHTQYF
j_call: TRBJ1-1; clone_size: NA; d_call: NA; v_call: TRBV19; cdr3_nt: TGTGCCAGTAGTCCCTGGACAGTCAACACTGAAGCTTTCTTT; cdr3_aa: CASSPWTVNTEAFF